This T cell receptor (beta chain) was captured in a study of T cells in Graves' hyperthyroidism and ophthalmopathy. Thyroid ultrasound and orbital computed tomography, with clinical symptoms and serum thyroxine and TRAb, informed diagnoses. TCR beta CDR3 regions were amplified from RNA transcripts. HTBI primers drove first-round RT-PCR of the TCR CDR3. TCRdb itself ran the multiplex PCR reads through MiXCR, one entry per CDR3 protein. Here the sample spans 400,000 to 500,000 distinct CDR3 sequences, 13% to 15% being singletons. Sequences were obtained from blood. This TCR was sampled from a woman in her late teens or twenties with Graves' hyperthyroidism.

In nucleotides, the CDR3 is TGTGCCAGTCAGCGGGAGAGGAGAACCGGGGAGCTGTTTTTT. Encoded protein: CASQRERRTGELFF. V usage is TRBV19 and J usage is TRBJ2-2; 8 bases match TRBD2. The V gene end was trimmed by 8 bases and the J gene end by 5 bases; junction bases not matched to a gene: 7. The V gene's germline CDR1 is LNHDA and CDR2 SQIVND (reference sequence). This CDR3 has 14 amino acids. The full variable domain, rest sourced from reference TRBV19 and TRBJ2-2, is DGGITQSPKYLFRKEGQNVTLSCEQNLNHDAMYWYRQDPGQGLRLIYYSQIVNDFQKGDIAEGYSVSREKKESFPLTVTSAQKNPTAFYLCASQRERRTGELFFGEGSRLTVL.